This entry lists 10 T cell receptor beta chains sequenced from one sample in a study of T cells after yellow fever vaccination. TCRdb reprocessed the 5' RACE reads via MiXCR and lists one record per CDR3 protein. The sample consists of roughly 150,000 distinct CDR3 sequences, 6% to 7.5% of them appearing once. The starting material was CD4+ T cells sorted from PBMCs, obtained 4 to 5 days after the first yellow fever vaccination. Source of these receptors: a man younger than 35 who received the YFV17D yellow fever vaccine.

V gene TRBV30 combines with J gene TRBJ2-1, with D possibly matching TRBD2 (7 bases). Germline V gene lookup returns CDR1 GTSNPN and CDR2 SVGIG (reference sequence). This CDR3 has 15 residues. The ends were cut back, 2 bases at V and 5 bases at J, with 16 bases in the middle. The CDR3 nucleotides read TGTGCCTGGAGTCTGCGGGGGACACTCAACAATGAGCAGTTCTTC. Protein sequence: CAWSLRGTLNNEQFF.

This clonotype has at least ten counts. CDR3 amino acids: CASSLGPHDFYTEAFF. CDR3 coding DNA: TGTGCCAGCAGCTTGGGGCCTCATGACTTTTACACTGAAGCTTTCTTT. The rearrangement joins TRBV5-5 to TRBJ1-1; D not certain. Per the germline V gene, CDR1 is SGHKS and CDR2 is YYEKEE (reference sequence). V lost 0 bases and J 3 bases, leaving 15 bases between the germline ends. The CDR3 is 16 residues long.

The chain links TRBV9 to TRBJ2-2; D not certain. The CDR3 is 14 residues long. Trimming removed 2 bases at V and 6 bases at J, with 11 bases between. Per the germline V gene, CDR1 is SGDLS and CDR2 is YYNGEE. CDR3 DNA: TGTGCCAGCAGCGTTACTCGGATATCCGGGGAGCTGTTTTTT. It codes for CASSVTRISGELFF.

Comments on this clonotype: A much larger clonotype is one base distant, so this may be a read error. This chain links TRBV5-1 with TRBJ1-2; 8 nucleotides match TRBD1. The trim removed 5 bases at V and 6 bases at J, leaving 15 bases unmatched. CDR1 is SGHRS, CDR2 YFSETQ, per germline. This CDR3 is 16 amino acids long. CDR3: CASRPEPGQAGHGYTF. The CDR3 nucleotides read TGCGCCAGCAGGCCGGAACCGGGACAGGCCGGCCATGGCTACACCTTC.

Only a few counts were recorded for this clonotype. V usage is TRBV3-1 and J usage is TRBJ2-1; tentatively, D is TRBD2 (6 bases). This CDR3 contains 18 residues. Germline V gene data show CDR1 as LGHDT and CDR2 as YNNKEL (reference sequence). The germline V and J ends were trimmed by 4 bases and 5 bases, with 24 bases remaining between them. CDR3: CASSLAGGSQRVNNEQFF. The CDR3 DNA reads TGTGCCAGCAGCCTCGCCGGTGGCTCTCAGCGGGTGAACAATGAGCAGTTCTTC.

This chain uses TRBV24-1 with TRBJ2-1; possible D gene TRBD2, 6 bases. From germline, CDR1 is KGHDR and CDR2 SFDVKD. The CDR3 spans 15 residues. V shed 1 base and J shed 5 bases, with 11 bases lying between them. The CDR3 nucleotides read TGTGCCACCAGTGATTTAGGAGGGCGTGACAATGAGCAGTTCTTC. Its translation: CATSDLGGRDNEQFF.

This clonotype appeared a few times. The J gene is TRBJ2-2, the V gene TRBV4-1; possible D gene TRBD2, 6 bases. The CDR3 covers 15 residues. The V end lost 8 bases, the J end lost 3 bases, and 16 bases lay between the germline ends. CDR1 and CDR2 from the germline V gene are MGHRA and YSYEKL. This CDR3 is CASGWAERDTGELFF. The CDR3 DNA reads as TGCGCCAGCGGGTGGGCGGAGCGGGACACCGGGGAGCTGTTTTTT.

This clonotype was counted many times. The chain employs TRBV9 and TRBJ2-3; D unresolved. The CDR3 covers 14 residues. From germline, CDR1 is SGDLS and CDR2 YYNGEE. Between the trimmed V and J ends, which lost 0 bases and 6 bases, there was a span of 11 bases. CDR3 bases: TGTGCCAGCAGCGTAGCAGCCCCCCGGGATACGCAGTATTTT. Amino acid sequence: CASSVAAPRDTQYF.

The chain couples TRBV28 to TRBJ2-7; 11 nucleotides align to TRBD1. The CDR3 sequence is 15 residues long. Trimming at V came to 4 bases and at J to 7 bases, leaving 9 bases not matched to a gene. From germline, CDR1 is MDHEN and CDR2 SYDVKM. The CDR3 nucleotides read TGTGCCAGCAGTTCCTCAGGACAGGGGGCCAGTGAGCAGTACGTC. Translation: CASSSSGQGASEQYV.

This clonotype was counted only a few times. This rearrangement joins TRBV18 to TRBJ2-1, with TRBD2 matching over 8 bases. The CDR3 consists of 16 residues. CDR1 is KGHSH, CDR2 LQKENI, per germline. The J segment lost 2 bases and the V segment lost 0 bases, leaving 3 bases of the junction unmatched. The CDR3 DNA is TGTGCCAGCTCACCACCCAGCGGGGGAACCTACAATGAGCAGTTCTTC. This gives the protein CASSPPSGGTYNEQFF.